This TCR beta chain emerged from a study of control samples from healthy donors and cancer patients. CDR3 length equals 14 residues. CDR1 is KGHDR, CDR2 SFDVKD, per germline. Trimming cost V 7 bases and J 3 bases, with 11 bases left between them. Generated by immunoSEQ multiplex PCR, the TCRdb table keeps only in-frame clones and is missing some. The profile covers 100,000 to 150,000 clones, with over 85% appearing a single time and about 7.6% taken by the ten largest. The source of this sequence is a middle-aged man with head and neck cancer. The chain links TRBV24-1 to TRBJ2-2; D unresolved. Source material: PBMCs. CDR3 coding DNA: TGTGCCACCAGGTCGTTCGGCGACACCGGGGAGCTGTTTTTT. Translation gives CATRSFGDTGELFF.